What follows describes a single T cell receptor beta chain. What it recognizes is unknown. TCRdb independently ran MiXCR on the reads; one entry per CDR3 protein. This table holds roughly 700,000 distinct CDR3 sequences, 30% to 35% found once. The sample comes from a study of T cell repertoires in cytomegalovirus infection. Trimming shortened V by 5 bases and J by 3 bases, and 14 bases separated the two germline ends. Per germline, CDR1 SGHTA and CDR2 FQGNSA. The CDR3 contains 15 residues. The sequences come from cultured PBMCs, collected from culture after CMV antigen stimulation. This TCR was sampled from a human donor in good health (CMV status not recorded). Some clones in this sample may be carry-over from other donors' samples. V is TRBV7-2 and J is TRBJ2-1, with a weak D call TRBD2 (5 bases). The CDR3 loop reads CASSRRFEGYNEQFF. The CDR3 coding sequence is TGTGCCAGCAGCCGTCGTTTTGAGGGCTACAATGAGCAGTTCTTC.